A selection of T cell receptor beta chains follows, all from one sample in a study of blood T cell repertoires in COVID-19. Assay used: immunoSEQ multiplex PCR; TCRdb lists only in-frame clones, some missing. The sample includes 100,000 to 150,000 clones, around 70% of them seen just once. Sequencing was performed on peripheral blood. The receptors shown here come from a man at least 80 years old with COVID-19, enrolled during active disease. Both conserved end residues are trimmed from each CDR3.

>TRBV29-1
SVPNGGRDYGYT
>TRBV7-6
ASSLATGQNQPQH
>TRBV28
ASSLFVAGNYEQY
>TRBV19
ASSSGSSYNEQF
>TRBV7-8
ASSSPGAGEGNEQF
>TRBV28
ASSPGVSGANVLT
>TRBV10-2
ASSPDSLYEQF
>TRBV7-2
ASSLDSGGNEQF
>TRBV5-8
ASSWALTGELF
>TRBV18
ASSPGSLVSVLT
>TRBV6-5
ASSSLSGRNEQF
>TRBV7-9
ASSSLSYNEQF
>TRBV5-1
ASSSGLAGRREQY
>TRBV19
ASSINPGLASEQY
>TRBV6-5
ASSYWRGQGSF
>TRBV5-1
ASTPGGGTIQETQY
>TRBV5-1
ASSLDAGVNEQF
>TRBV6-1
ASSGTGTYSYNEQF
>TRBV7-9
ASSLGGGRDYGYT
>TRBV6-5
ASSYSAGAAYEQY
>TRBV28
ASSLSWQGYEQY
>TRBV9
ASGFAGYGYT
>TRBV5-8
ASSFPQGGDYGYT
>TRBV9
ASGSGTRYEQY
>TRBV6-5
ATRPAENHEQY
>TRBV10-2
ASSELLKSSFTGELF
>TRBV11-2
ASSFVVPWDNSYEQY
>TRBV18
ASSPLGWGESNSPLH
>TRBV7-8
ASSLASGTNYNEQF
>TRBV4-1
AARDIAKNIQY
>TRBV6-5
ASRGTGGQPQH
>TRBV10-3
ATHKGANQPQH
>TRBV25-1
ASSNSGAAGELF
>TRBV28
ASSSLTGYEQY
>TRBV4-3
ASSQTDSYNEQF
>TRBV6-5
ASRAGGRGEAF
>TRBV3-1/TRBV3-2
ASSQLGTSGSNEQF
>TRBV2
ASSESYYNEQF
>TRBV28
ASSANRGQFNSPLH
>TRBV11-2
ASSHGRADAGELF
>TRBV28
ATVGSAGVTYEQY